A single sample gave rise to the 17 T cell receptor beta chains below, sequenced in a study of blood T cell repertoires in COVID-19. Clones were read by immunoSEQ multiplex PCR, and TCRdb kept only the in-frame ones, dropping some. The table records more than 350,000 clones, 87% of them present only once. Sequenced: peripheral blood. The receptors here all came from a woman aged 25 to 39 with COVID-19, enrolled during active disease.

V gene TRBV7-2 combines with J gene TRBJ2-7; 10 nucleotides line up with TRBD1. In germline, CDR1 is SGHTA, CDR2 FQGNSA. This CDR3 is built from 14 residues. The V gene end was trimmed by 4 bases and the J gene end by 5 bases; junction bases not matched to a gene: 5. This CDR3 is CASSWTGTGDEQYF. The DNA for the CDR3 is TGTGCCAGCAGCTGGACCGGGACAGGGGACGAGCAGTACTTC.

The rearrangement joins TRBV4-1 to TRBJ2-3; TRBD1 agrees at 7 bases. Germline values: CDR1 MGHRA, CDR2 YSYEKL. The CDR3 is 16 amino acids. J gave up 3 bases and V 0 bases, and 6 bases lay outside the gene matches. CDR3 sequence: CASSQDLTGRTDTQYF. The CDR3 DNA follows: TGCGCCAGCAGCCAAGATCTGACAGGGCGGACAGATACGCAGTATTTT.

The chain carries TRBV5-1 and TRBJ2-3, with TRBD1 matching 10 bases. The CDR3 totals 16 residues. CDR1 and CDR2 from the germline V gene are SGHRS and YFSETQ. Germline trimming cut 2 bases from V and 5 bases from J; bases unmatched to any gene: 8. The chain's CDR3 is CASSLDRGRRGDTQYF. The DNA for the CDR3 is TGCGCCAGCAGCTTAGACAGGGGGCGGCGGGGAGATACGCAGTATTTT.

In its sample, this clone was seen once. The V and J genes are TRBV28 and TRBJ2-7; 8 nucleotides agree with TRBD1. From germline, CDR1 is MDHEN and CDR2 SYDVKM. V gave up 6 bases and J gave up 6 bases; unmatched junction bases: 13. The CDR3 is 15 amino acids. The chain's CDR3 is CASRDRTGNLAEQYF. In DNA, the CDR3 is TGTGCCAGCAGAGACAGGACAGGGAACCTCGCCGAGCAGTACTTC.

The chain uses TRBV4-1 and TRBJ2-7, with 12 bases lining up with TRBD2. The V segment lost 3 bases and the J segment 1 base; nucleotides outside the gene matches: 4. The CDR3 covers 16 residues. CDR1 and CDR2 (germline): MGHRA, YSYEKL. The CDR3 loop is CASSHELAGGSYEQYF. CDR3 DNA sequence: TGCGCCAGCAGCCATGAACTAGCGGGAGGTTCCTACGAGCAGTACTTC.

The chain uses TRBV5-1 and TRBJ1-3; 9 bases map to TRBD1. CDR3 length: 17 residues. Germline V lookup: CDR1 SGHRS, CDR2 YFSETQ. Trimming cost V 0 bases and J 2 bases; bases outside gene matches: 6. The CDR3 bases are TGCGCCAGCAGCTTGGCGGGGGGACAGGGTGCTGGAAACACCATATATTTT. Encoded protein: CASSLAGGQGAGNTIYF.

The J gene is TRBJ1-2, the V gene TRBV7-3; D might be TRBD1 (6 bases). The V gene's germline CDR1 is SGHTA and CDR2 FQGTGA. V was shortened by 5 bases and J by 4 bases, with 11 bases between the two germline ends. The CDR3 extends over 13 amino acids. The CDR3 DNA follows: TGTGCCAGCAGCCTCACAGGGAGCTATGGCTACACCTTC. Translation gives CASSLTGSYGYTF. Full variable domain (outside the CDR3, taken from reference TRBV7-3 and TRBJ1-2): GAGVSQTPSNKVTEKGKYVELRCDPISGHTALYWYRQSLGQGPEFLIYFQGTGAADDSGLPNDRFFAVRPEGSVSTLKIQRTERGDSAVYLCASSLTGSYGYTFGSGTRLTVV.

The genes are TRBV29-1 and TRBJ2-7; TRBD2 is a possible D gene (5 bases). With 4 bases removed from V and 6 bases from J, the gap between germline ends came to 22 bases. This CDR3 contains 15 residues. Germline CDR1 is SQVTM and CDR2 is ANQGSEA. The CDR3 sequence: CSVVLVGSGLGEQYF. In nucleotides, the CDR3 is TGCAGCGTTGTATTGGTGGGGAGCGGTCTGGGCGAGCAGTACTTC.

The chain joins TRBV24-1 to TRBJ2-3; 10 bases align to TRBD2. The V gene end was trimmed by 5 bases and the J gene end by 0 bases; junction bases not matched to a gene: 1. This CDR3 is built from 15 residues. Germline V gene data show CDR1 as KGHDR and CDR2 as SFDVKD. CDR3 region: CATSASGGSTDTQYF. CDR3 bases: TGTGCCACCAGTGCTAGCGGGGGCAGCACAGATACGCAGTATTTT.

The V call is TRBV3-1 (or the pseudogene TRBV3-2), the J call TRBJ2-1; 8 bases are shared with TRBD1. This CDR3 spans 15 amino acids. V shed 0 bases and J 3 bases; nucleotides not matched to a gene: 1. In germline, CDR1 is LGHDT, CDR2 YNNKEL (reference sequence). The CDR3 bases are TGTGCCAGCAGCCAAGACAGGGGGCTCTACAATGAGCAGTTCTTC. It specifies CASSQDRGLYNEQFF.

The chain employs TRBV5-1 and TRBJ1-1; 8 positions match TRBD1. V trimming: 4 bases; J trimming: 2 bases; junction bases outside the gene matches: 4. Germline CDR1 is SGHRS and CDR2 is YFSETQ. CDR3 length: 14 residues. The CDR3 DNA reads as TGCGCCAGCAGCGTGACAGGGGTCAACACTGAAGCTTTCTTT. It is translated as CASSVTGVNTEAFF.

The chain couples TRBV28 to TRBJ2-5; D may be TRBD2 (6 bases). The germline V gene encodes CDR1 MDHEN and CDR2 SYDVKM. This CDR3 is 17 amino acids long. The V and J ends lost 2 bases and 5 bases respectively, with 21 bases between them. CDR3 in DNA: TGTGCCAGCAGTTTAGGGAGTAGCGGAGGGCTAGGGGAGACCCAGTACTTC. It encodes CASSLGSSGGLGETQYF. Drawing the rest from reference TRBV28 and TRBJ2-5, the complete variable domain is DVKVTQSSRYLVKRTGEKVFLECVQDMDHENMFWYRQDPGLGLRLIYFSYDVKMKEKGDIPEGYSVSREKKERFSLILESASTNQTSMYLCASSLGSSGGLGETQYFGPGTRLLVL.

V and J are TRBV3-1 (or the pseudogene TRBV3-2) and TRBJ2-1, with TRBD2 matching 8 bases. V trimming: 4 bases; J trimming: 6 bases; junction bases outside the gene matches: 8. Per germline, CDR1 LGHDT and CDR2 YNNKEL (reference sequence). The CDR3 runs 15 residues. Here the CDR3 reads CASSRIAGTGNEQFF. The CDR3 region has the DNA TGTGCCAGCAGCCGAATAGCGGGGACGGGCAATGAGCAGTTCTTC.

This clone was observed a handful of times. The V and J genes are TRBV5-1 and TRBJ2-3; D might be TRBD1 (5 bases). CDR1 is SGHRS and CDR2 is YFSETQ in the germline V gene. The length of the CDR3 is 13 residues. V lost 4 bases and J lost 8, with 14 bases in between. In nucleotides, the CDR3 is TGCGCCAGCAGCCTGGAAGGTCAGGGTACGCAGTATTTT. Protein: CASSLEGQGTQYF. Variable domain in full (rest from reference TRBV5-1 and TRBJ2-3): KAGVTQTPRYLIKTRGQQVTLSCSPISGHRSVSWYQQTPGQGLQFLFEYFSETQRNKGNFPGRFSGRQFSNSRSEMNVSTLELGDSALYLCASSLEGQGTQYFGPGTRLTVL.

V usage is TRBV4-3 and J usage is TRBJ2-5, with D perhaps matching TRBD1 (6 bases). The CDR3 contains 15 residues. The germline V and J ends were trimmed by 0 bases and 1 base, with 9 bases remaining between them. Germline V gene lookup returns CDR1 LGHNA and CDR2 YSLEER. The CDR3 loop reads CASSQDLDSQETQYF. CDR3 DNA: TGCGCCAGCAGCCAAGATTTGGACAGCCAAGAGACCCAGTACTTC.

The chain uses TRBV19 and TRBJ2-7; 12 nucleotides match TRBD2. Trimming at V came to 1 base and at J to 2 bases, leaving 0 bases not matched to a gene. The CDR3 totals 15 residues. Germline CDR1 and CDR2: LNHDA and SQIVND (reference sequence). This chain's CDR3 is CASSIGLAGAYEQYF. The DNA of the CDR3 is TGTGCCAGTAGTATAGGACTAGCGGGGGCCTACGAGCAGTACTTC.

The V and J genes are TRBV4-1 and TRBJ2-7, with D tentatively TRBD1 (5 bases). Germline V gene sequence: CDR1 MGHRA, CDR2 YSYEKL. This CDR3 contains 14 residues. Trimming pared 8 bases from V and 0 bases from J, leaving 14 bases between. The CDR3 reads CASGVAGISYEQYF. The CDR3 DNA follows: TGCGCCAGCGGTGTGGCAGGGATCTCCTACGAGCAGTACTTC.